The rows below give T cell receptor beta chains drawn from one sample of a study of PD-L1 blockade in urothelial cancer. Using immunoSEQ multiplex PCR, the repertoire was profiled, and TCRdb retains in-frame clones only, with some absent. Of about 38,000 clones detected, 86% appear once; the ten largest clones hold roughly a quarter. The sample consisted of PBMCs, taken around atezolizumab (anti-PD-L1) treatment. These receptors all stem from a man aged 55 to 70 with urothelial cancer. Both conserved end residues are part of each CDR3. The order of the fields is clone size, V gene, D gene, J gene, CDR3 DNA, CDR3 protein. A D gene is named only where the DNA matches it firmly. Some rows have no size entry. The others give once, few or many, or a class for an expanded clone.

clone size: .; V gene: TRBV4-2; D gene: .; J gene: TRBJ1-2; CDR3 DNA: TGTGCCAGCAGCCAAGACCCGGGGACCGGGAGGAGCAGCGGCTACACCTTC; CDR3 protein: CASSQDPGTGRSSGYTF
clone size: .; V gene: TRBV6-1; D gene: TRBD2; J gene: TRBJ2-1; CDR3 DNA: TGTGCCAGCAGTGAGGGGGGGGGACTAGCGGGAGGGCGGTGGAATGAGCAGTTCTTC; CDR3 protein: CASSEGGGLAGGRWNEQFF
clone size: .; V gene: TRBV29-1; D gene: TRBD1; J gene: TRBJ1-2; CDR3 DNA: TGCAGCGTTGATTTGGGGAACAGGGGGCTTGGCTATGGCTACACCTTC; CDR3 protein: CSVDLGNRGLGYGYTF
clone size: .; V gene: TRBV25-1; D gene: .; J gene: TRBJ2-3; CDR3 DNA: TGTGCCAGCAGTGAATGGTGGCAGGGGAAAGGAAGTCTTGATACGCAGTATTTT; CDR3 protein: CASSEWWQGKGSLDTQYF
clone size: .; V gene: TRBV18; D gene: .; J gene: TRBJ2-1; CDR3 DNA: TGTGCCAGCTCACCCACTACACTCGGAGATGAGCAGTTCTTC; CDR3 protein: CASSPTTLGDEQFF
clone size: .; V gene: TRBV18; D gene: .; J gene: TRBJ2-2; CDR3 DNA: TGTGCCAGCTCACCGCCAGGGCGACCCACCGGGGAGCTGTTTTTT; CDR3 protein: CASSPPGRPTGELFF
clone size: .; V gene: TRBV4-3; D gene: .; J gene: TRBJ2-7; CDR3 DNA: TGCGCCAGCAGCCAAGGACAGGGACTCTCCTACGAGCAGTACTTC; CDR3 protein: CASSQGQGLSYEQYF
clone size: .; V gene: TRBV15; D gene: .; J gene: TRBJ2-7; CDR3 DNA: TGTGCCACCAGCAGAGATCCTGGGGCCAGTAGCTACGAGCAGTACTTC; CDR3 protein: CATSRDPGASSYEQYF
clone size: .; V gene: TRBV30; D gene: TRBD1; J gene: TRBJ2-2; CDR3 DNA: TGTGCCTGGAAACTACAGGGGACGAACACCGGGGAGCTGTTTTTT; CDR3 protein: CAWKLQGTNTGELFF
clone size: few; V gene: TRBV2; D gene: .; J gene: TRBJ1-2; CDR3 DNA: TGTGCCAGCAGGATGTCTGGCGCGCGGGGCGGCTACACCTTC; CDR3 protein: CASRMSGARGGYTF
clone size: .; V gene: TRBV27; D gene: TRBD1; J gene: TRBJ2-2; CDR3 DNA: TGTGCCAGCCGGGGACAGGGCAACACCGGGGAGCTGTTTTTT; CDR3 protein: CASRGQGNTGELFF
clone size: .; V gene: TRBV5-4; D gene: TRBD1; J gene: TRBJ1-2; CDR3 DNA: TGTGCCAGCAGCTTGGAGACAGGGACTGGCTACACCTTC; CDR3 protein: CASSLETGTGYTF
clone size: .; V gene: TRBV27; D gene: .; J gene: TRBJ2-1; CDR3 DNA: TGTGCCAGCAGTCTCGACAGATCCTCTTACAATGAGCAGTTCTTC; CDR3 protein: CASSLDRSSYNEQFF
clone size: once; V gene: TRBV7-8; D gene: TRBD2; J gene: TRBJ2-3; CDR3 DNA: TGTGCCAGCAGCTTAGCAGTCCTAGCGGGAGCCACAGATACGCAGTATTTT; CDR3 protein: CASSLAVLAGATDTQYF
clone size: .; V gene: TRBV7-2; D gene: TRBD2; J gene: TRBJ2-3; CDR3 DNA: TGTGCCAGCAGCTCCAAACTAGCGGGGGGCGGGGATACGCAGTATTTT; CDR3 protein: CASSSKLAGGGDTQYF
clone size: few; V gene: TRBV9; D gene: .; J gene: TRBJ2-1; CDR3 DNA: TGTGCCAGCAGCGTAGGGTCCGGTCAGGCGGAGCAGTTCTTC; CDR3 protein: CASSVGSGQAEQFF
clone size: .; V gene: TRBV6-1; D gene: .; J gene: TRBJ1-4; CDR3 DNA: TGTGCCAGCAGTGGGCCCAGGGACACTGAAAAACTGTTTTTT; CDR3 protein: CASSGPRDTEKLFF
clone size: .; V gene: TRBV5-1; D gene: TRBD1; J gene: TRBJ2-3; CDR3 DNA: TGCGCCAGCGGCGGACAGGGGGGCTCTAGCACAGATACGCAGTATTTT; CDR3 protein: CASGGQGGSSTDTQYF
clone size: .; V gene: TRBV5-4; D gene: TRBD1; J gene: TRBJ2-5; CDR3 DNA: TGTGCCAGCAGTACCGGGACAGGGAGGGAGACCCAGTACTTC; CDR3 protein: CASSTGTGRETQYF
clone size: .; V gene: TRBV19; D gene: .; J gene: TRBJ1-1; CDR3 DNA: TGTGCCAGTAGCCCTCGACAGAACACTGAAGCTTTCTTT; CDR3 protein: CASSPRQNTEAFF
clone size: .; V gene: TRBV6-5; D gene: .; J gene: TRBJ1-3; CDR3 DNA: TGTGCCAGCAGTTATATCAGGGCGCCTGGAAACACCATATATTTT; CDR3 protein: CASSYIRAPGNTIYF
clone size: .; V gene: TRBV2; D gene: TRBD1; J gene: TRBJ2-7; CDR3 DNA: TGTGCCACAGAACAGGGGATTGATCTGGGGCAGTACTTC; CDR3 protein: CATEQGIDLGQYF
clone size: .; V gene: TRBV4-1; D gene: .; J gene: TRBJ2-4; CDR3 DNA: TGCGCCAGCAGCCAAGATTCCATTGCGGGACAGACTGTAGCCAAAAACATTCAGTACTTC; CDR3 protein: CASSQDSIAGQTVAKNIQYF
clone size: once; V gene: TRBV18; D gene: .; J gene: TRBJ1-2; CDR3 DNA: TGTGCCAGCTCACCATCCACTAACTATGGCTACACCTTC; CDR3 protein: CASSPSTNYGYTF
clone size: .; V gene: TRBV28; D gene: TRBD1; J gene: TRBJ1-3; CDR3 DNA: TGTGCCAGCAGTTCCACCGTGGGACAGCCCTCTAGGTTT; CDR3 protein: CASSSTVGQPSRF
clone size: .; V gene: TRBV7-8; D gene: TRBD2; J gene: TRBJ2-4; CDR3 DNA: TGTGCCAGCAGCTTAGTCGGCTCGCGGGGGACCAAAAACATTCAGTACTTC; CDR3 protein: CASSLVGSRGTKNIQYF
clone size: .; V gene: TRBV19; D gene: .; J gene: TRBJ1-1; CDR3 DNA: TGTGCCAGTAGTAAAGGGGGGAACACTGAAGCTTTCTTT; CDR3 protein: CASSKGGNTEAFF
clone size: few; V gene: TRBV13; D gene: .; J gene: TRBJ2-1; CDR3 DNA: TGTGCCAGCAGCTTAGGCCGGGGTTTCGGTGAGCAGTTCTTC; CDR3 protein: CASSLGRGFGEQFF
clone size: .; V gene: TRBV19; D gene: TRBD2; J gene: TRBJ2-1; CDR3 DNA: TGTGCCAGTAGTACGGGACTAGCGGGAGTGTACGATGAGCAGTTCTTC; CDR3 protein: CASSTGLAGVYDEQFF
clone size: .; V gene: TRBV11-2; D gene: .; J gene: TRBJ2-3; CDR3 DNA: TGTGCCAGCAGCTTGAGGATTGGACTGAACACAGATTCGCAGTATTTT; CDR3 protein: CASSLRIGLNTDSQYF
clone size: .; V gene: TRBV29-1; D gene: .; J gene: TRBJ2-1; CDR3 DNA: TGCAGCGTTGATAGGGCGGGAACCTACAATGAGCAGTTCTTC; CDR3 protein: CSVDRAGTYNEQFF
clone size: .; V gene: TRBV6-5; D gene: .; J gene: TRBJ2-3; CDR3 DNA: TGTGCCAGCAGGGACAGCACTAGCACAGATACGCAGTATTTT; CDR3 protein: CASRDSTSTDTQYF
clone size: .; V gene: TRBV30; D gene: .; J gene: TRBJ1-1; CDR3 DNA: TGTGCCTGGAGCGCGAAGAACACTGAAGCTTTCTTT; CDR3 protein: CAWSAKNTEAFF
clone size: .; V gene: TRBV5-1; D gene: TRBD1; J gene: TRBJ2-7; CDR3 DNA: TGCGCCAGCAGCCCCCACGCGGACAGGGCCTTGGGGACGAGCTCCTACGAGCAGTACTTC; CDR3 protein: CASSPHADRALGTSSYEQYF
clone size: .; V gene: TRBV5-1; D gene: .; J gene: TRBJ1-1; CDR3 DNA: TGCGCCAGCAGCTTGTCGGAGGGGAACACTGAAGCTTTCTTT; CDR3 protein: CASSLSEGNTEAFF